The 25 T cell receptor beta chains listed next were all sequenced from one sample in a study of OX40 agonist ivuxolimab in advanced cancers. The protocol was immunoSEQ multiplex PCR, while the TCRdb copy is restricted to in-frame clones and leaves out a portion. The sample consists of roughly 76,000 clones, 85% of them appearing once. The input for sequencing was CD4+ or CD8+ T cells sorted from blood, taken in a trial of the OX40 agonist ivuxolimab. The receptors come from an adult with an advanced solid tumor such as melanoma, head and neck, liver or kidney cancer.

The chain couples TRBV30 to TRBJ2-6; D is ambiguous. Germline V gene data show CDR1 as GTSNPN and CDR2 as SVGIG (reference sequence). V lost 3 bases to trimming and J lost 0 bases, with 9 bases between them. The CDR3 is 15 residues long. The CDR3 coding sequence is TGTGCCTGGAGCCGATTGAGCTCTGGGGCCAACGTCCTGACTTTC. Residues: CAWSRLSSGANVLTF.

The chain couples TRBV7-6 to TRBJ1-2; D not resolved. The germline V gene encodes CDR1 SGHVS and CDR2 FNYEAQ. CDR3 size: 14 residues. V gave up 5 bases and J gave up 1 base, with 11 bases separating them. The DNA for the CDR3 is TGTGCCAGCAGCCCCCAAGGTAGTAACTATGGCTACACCTTC. It codes for CASSPQGSNYGYTF.

This clone was observed a single time. V and J are TRBV4-3 and TRBJ2-3, with TRBD2 matching over 8 bases. V was clipped by 0 bases and J by 0 bases; unmatched bases: 8. CDR3 length equals 18 residues. The germline gives CDR1 LGHNA, CDR2 YSLEER. DNA for the CDR3: TGCGCCAGCAGCCAAGATGGGATAGCGGGGTCTAGCACAGATACGCAGTATTTT. Translation: CASSQDGIAGSSTDTQYF.

The chain has TRBV19 and TRBJ1-5; 9 bases fit TRBD1. The CDR3 loop spans 15 amino acids. In germline, CDR1 is LNHDA, CDR2 SQIVND (reference sequence). V was pared by 10 bases and J by 5 bases, with 12 bases of the junction left unmatched. Written as DNA, the CDR3 is TGTGCCACCGTGGACAGGGGAGGATTTTATCAGCCCCAGCATTTT. It is translated as CATVDRGGFYQPQHF.

This chain uses TRBV12-5 with TRBJ1-3, with D maybe TRBD1 (6 bases). Trimming shortened V by 11 bases and J by 0 bases, and 17 bases separated the two germline ends. The germline gives CDR1 LGHNT, CDR2 FRNRAP. The CDR3 has 15 residues. CDR3 loop: CASYTDRFSGNTIYF. The DNA for the CDR3 is TGTGCTTCCTACACCGACAGGTTCTCTGGAAACACCATATATTTT.

This sequence joins TRBV5-1 and TRBJ2-5, with 7 positions matching TRBD1. Per germline, CDR1 SGHRS and CDR2 YFSETQ. The CDR3 totals 14 residues. J was trimmed by 5 bases and V by 3 bases; bases with no gene match: 7. The CDR3 sequence is CASSWQGVGETQYF. CDR3 sequence (DNA): TGCGCCAGCAGCTGGCAGGGGGTAGGGGAGACCCAGTACTTC.

This clone was counted only a few times. This chain links TRBV7-3 with TRBJ1-2; 7 bases align to TRBD1. After removal of 4 bases from V and 7 bases from J, the junction contained 6 bases not matched to a gene. From germline, CDR1 is SGHTA and CDR2 FQGTGA. The CDR3 covers 13 residues. CDR3 bases: TGTGCCAGCAGCTCCACAGGGGCCTCTGGCTACACCTTC. Its translation: CASSSTGASGYTF.

The chain joins TRBV7-2 to TRBJ1-2; a weak D match, TRBD1 (5 bases). The CDR3 is 15 residues long. In germline, CDR1 is SGHTA, CDR2 FQGNSA. The ends were cut back, 4 bases at V and 1 base at J, with 13 bases in the middle. In DNA, the CDR3 is TGTGCCAGCAGCTCCGTCGGGGGGATTAACTATGGCTACACCTTC. This encodes CASSSVGGINYGYTF.

This chain joins TRBV27 and TRBJ1-2; D gene ambiguous. This CDR3 comprises 16 residues. The V and J ends lost 2 bases and 1 base respectively, with 14 bases between them. Germline loops: CDR1 MNHEY, CDR2 SMNVEV (reference sequence). The CDR3 loop is CASSLDSHRLNYGYTF. The CDR3 DNA reads TGTGCCAGCAGTTTAGATAGCCATCGACTTAACTATGGCTACACCTTC.

V gene TRBV6-6 combines with J gene TRBJ1-2; weak D call: TRBD1 (5 bases). Trimming pared 2 bases from V and 1 base from J, leaving 5 bases between. The CDR3 sequence is 13 residues long. The germline V gene has CDR1 MNHNY and CDR2 SVGAGI (reference sequence). CDR3 region: CASSYQGNYGYTF. In nucleotides, the CDR3 is TGTGCCAGCAGTTACCAGGGTAACTATGGCTACACCTTC.

V gene TRBV19 combines with J gene TRBJ1-1; D is uncertain. Trimming stripped 9 bases from V and 1 base from J, with 12 bases between. Germline lookup yields CDR1 LNHDA and CDR2 SQIVND (reference sequence). CDR3 size: 13 residues. The CDR3 loop is CASSWGQNTEAFF. CDR3 sequence (DNA): TGTGCCAGCAGCTGGGGTCAGAACACTGAAGCTTTCTTT.

The chain links TRBV29-1 to TRBJ2-2; TRBD2 aligns across 10 bases. Germline V gene sequence: CDR1 SQVTM, CDR2 ANQGSEA. Unmatched junction bases numbered 14, after V lost 4 bases and J lost 6 bases. The CDR3 is 17 residues long. The CDR3 DNA reads TGCAGCGTTGCACTTTTATCTAGCGGGAGTCGTTCCGGGGAGCTGTTTTTT. This sequence encodes CSVALLSSGSRSGELFF.

This chain uses TRBV5-6 with TRBJ1-5, with D possibly being TRBD1 (5 bases). From germline, CDR1 is SGHDT and CDR2 YYEEEE. The CDR3 totals 14 residues. V gave up 2 bases and J gave up 4 bases, with 10 bases separating them. CDR3 coding DNA: TGTGCCAGCAGCTTCAGAGGGGTAAATCAGCCCCAGCATTTT. This sequence encodes CASSFRGVNQPQHF. Full variable domain (outside the CDR3, taken from reference TRBV5-6 and TRBJ1-5): DAGVTQSPTHLIKTRGQQVTLRCSPKSGHDTVSWYQQALGQGPQFIFQYYEEEERQRGNFPDRFSGHQFPNYSSELNVNALLLGDSALYLCASSFRGVNQPQHFGDGTRLSIL.

This clone came up once. The chain employs TRBV30 and TRBJ2-2, with D possibly matching TRBD2 (6 bases). V lost 4 bases and J lost 6, with 15 bases in between. Germline CDR1 reads GTSNPN; CDR2 reads SVGIG (reference sequence). The CDR3 has 14 residues. The CDR3 bases are TGTGCCTGGAACGCGGGGCCCAGGGCCGGGGAGCTGTTTTTT. Its translation is CAWNAGPRAGELFF.

The chain uses TRBV19 and TRBJ2-5; tentatively, D is TRBD1 (6 bases). CDR1 LNHDA and CDR2 SQIVND come from the germline V gene (reference sequence). V was cut by 4 bases and J by 2 bases, with 17 bases left in between. The CDR3 is 16 amino acids. The CDR3: CASSSNRVRTQETQYF. CDR3 DNA sequence: TGTGCCAGTAGTAGCAACAGGGTCCGGACGCAAGAGACCCAGTACTTC.

The CDR3 is CASSIRSGANVLTF. The CDR3 DNA reads TGTGCCAGTAGTATCCGCTCTGGGGCCAACGTCCTGACTTTC. The chain couples TRBV19 to TRBJ2-6; no firm D call. Germline V CDR1 and CDR2: LNHDA, SQIVND (reference sequence). Trimming removed 3 bases from V and 0 bases from J, with 3 bases in between. The CDR3 extends over 14 amino acids.

The chain joins TRBV4-2 to TRBJ2-3, with TRBD2 identical over 8 bases. The CDR3 is 21 residues long. The germline gives CDR1 LGHNA, CDR2 YNFKEQ. After removal of 4 bases from V and 1 base from J, the junction contained 22 bases not matched to a gene. For the CDR3, the DNA is TGTGCCAGCAGCCGAAAACAAGCCGCGCGCTTTAGCGGGGAGGGCACAGATACGCAGTATTTT. Protein: CASSRKQAARFSGEGTDTQYF.

The chain has TRBV30 and TRBJ1-5; D not resolved. Germline V lookup: CDR1 GTSNPN, CDR2 SVGIG (reference sequence). V lost 0 bases and J lost 6, with 21 bases in between. The CDR3 spans 17 residues. Written as DNA, the CDR3 is TGTGCCTGGAGTGTAGGTTCTGGCTCTGGGTCAGGTCAGCCCCAGCATTTT. It codes for CAWSVGSGSGSGQPQHF.

J is TRBJ2-3 and V is TRBV11-2; 11 bases fit TRBD1. V lost 4 bases, J lost 3 bases, and 6 bases stayed unmatched. There are 16 residues in the CDR3. Germline-derived CDR1 and CDR2 are SGHAT and FQNNGV. CDR3 coding DNA: TGTGCCAGCAGCTCTGGACAGGGGGCGATGACAGATACGCAGTATTTT. Protein sequence: CASSSGQGAMTDTQYF.

The chain employs TRBV5-4 and TRBJ1-5; TRBD1 might be the D (6 bases). The CDR3 has 15 amino acids. Germline V gene data show CDR1 as SGHNT and CDR2 as YYREEE (reference sequence). Trimming took 4 bases from V and 2 from J, leaving 13 bases between them. The CDR3 sequence: CASSEGGGRNQPQHF. CDR3 nucleotide sequence: TGTGCCAGCAGCGAGGGGGGGGGCCGCAATCAGCCCCAGCATTTT.

The CDR3 DNA reads TGCAGCGTTGAGGCAGTTATCAACTATGGCTACACCTTC. As protein: CSVEAVINYGYTF. The chain recombines TRBV29-1 with TRBJ1-2; D is uncertain. The V gene's germline CDR1 is SQVTM and CDR2 ANQGSEA. The V end lost 3 bases, the J end lost 2 bases, and 10 bases lay between the germline ends. This CDR3 is built from 13 residues.

In its sample, this clone was seen once. The gene calls are TRBV7-2 and TRBJ1-1; D is perhaps TRBD1 (6 bases). The germline V gene encodes CDR1 SGHTA and CDR2 FQGNSA. Trimming took off 5 bases at V and 5 bases at J, with 18 bases between the two ends. This CDR3 is 15 amino acids long. The CDR3 DNA is TGTGCCAGCAGCCAAGGACAGCCGGGGAGGACTGAAGCTTTCTTT. Its translation: CASSQGQPGRTEAFF.

J is TRBJ1-3 and V is TRBV4-3, with 9 nucleotides matching TRBD1. The CDR3 has 17 amino acids. In germline, CDR1 is LGHNA, CDR2 YSLEER. V trimming: 3 bases; J trimming: 1 base; junction bases outside the gene matches: 7. The CDR3 spells CASSHQGQGGSGNTIYF. The CDR3 region has the DNA TGCGCCAGCAGCCACCAGGGACAGGGTGGTTCTGGAAACACCATATATTTT.

J is TRBJ1-2 and V is TRBV2; 7 bases match TRBD1. With 6 bases clipped from V and 7 bases from J, the junction kept 8 bases outside the gene matches. The CDR3 runs 13 residues. Germline V lookup: CDR1 SNHLY, CDR2 FYNNEI. The CDR3 loop is CASSLMGDSGYTF. The CDR3 region has the DNA TGTGCCAGCAGCCTCATGGGGGACAGTGGCTACACCTTC.

This chain connects TRBV29-1 to TRBJ1-1; D is possibly TRBD1 (5 bases). Trimming pared 4 bases from V and 3 bases from J, leaving 12 bases between. From germline, CDR1 is SQVTM and CDR2 ANQGSEA. There are 13 residues in the CDR3. CDR3 in DNA: TGCAGCGTTGGTCTTGGGGGGGACACTGAAGCTTTCTTT. This encodes CSVGLGGDTEAFF.